One and the same sample provided the 10 T cell receptor beta chains below, sequenced in a study of spatial heterogeneity in lung cancer. Described time point: sample taken at primary tumor resection. TCRdb analysed the 5' RACE reads with MiXCR anew, one entry per CDR3 protein. The data contain about 61,000 distinct CDR3 sequences, roughly 6.4% of them singletons. The sample in question was PBMCs, obtained at surgery. The receptors come from a female donor with early-stage non-small cell lung cancer.

Many counts were recorded for this clonotype. This chain joins TRBV5-1 and TRBJ2-5, with a tentative D call TRBD1 (6 bases). There are 14 residues in the CDR3. CDR1 and CDR2 from the germline V gene are SGHRS and YFSETQ. The ends were cut back, 2 bases at V and 3 bases at J, with 11 bases in the middle. The CDR3 DNA is TGCGCCAGCAGCTTTGACGGACAGAAAGAGACCCAGTACTTC. Translated: CASSFDGQKETQYF.

This chain joins TRBV9 and TRBJ2-5; 8 positions match TRBD1. Germline CDR1 reads SGDLS; CDR2 reads YYNGEE. V was clipped by 4 bases and J by 7 bases; unmatched bases: 9. The CDR3 runs to 14 residues. The CDR3 region is CASSSQGALGTQYF. The CDR3 DNA sequence: TGTGCCAGCAGCTCCCAGGGGGCCCTCGGGACCCAGTACTTC.

This clonotype has ten or more counts. V usage is TRBV24-1 and J usage is TRBJ2-7; D unresolved. Trimming cost V 10 bases and J 4 bases, with 10 bases left between them. The CDR3 runs to 11 residues. The germline V gene encodes CDR1 KGHDR and CDR2 SFDVKD. CDR3 protein: CATYTGYEQYV. DNA of the CDR3: TGTGCCACTTACACCGGGTACGAGCAGTACGTC.

Notes on this clonotype: It is likely a read error, because the conserved phenylalanine at the end of the CDR3 is missing. The rearrangement links TRBV28 to TRBJ1-4; no definite D call. The CDR3 has 13 residues. CDR1 and CDR2 (germline): MDHEN, SYDVKM. V lost 2 bases and J 7 bases, leaving 8 bases between the germline ends. As DNA, the CDR3 is TGTGCCAGCAGTTTAGTCCAGTTTGAAAAACTGTTTATT. This codes for CASSLVQFEKLFI.

This clonotype was observed at least ten times. The V call is TRBV20-1, the J call TRBJ2-1, with D unresolved. The V end was cut by 0 bases, the J end by 4 bases, with 16 bases between. CDR1 and CDR2 from the germline V gene are DFQATT and SNEGSKA (reference sequence). This CDR3 spans 16 amino acids. The CDR3, as DNA: TGCAGTGCTAGAGATCCGTCCAGTCCCTTATACAATGAGCAGTTCTTC. Residues: CSARDPSSPLYNEQFF.

This chain links TRBV28 with TRBJ1-5, with D perhaps TRBD1 (5 bases). V was trimmed by 6 bases and J by 4 bases, leaving 13 bases between them. This CDR3 has 14 residues. Per germline, CDR1 MDHEN and CDR2 SYDVKM. This CDR3 reads CASSTGGANQPQHF. CDR3 coding DNA: TGTGCCAGCAGCACAGGAGGGGCTAATCAGCCCCAGCATTTT.

This clonotype was counted between two and nine times. The chain uses TRBV7-9 and TRBJ2-5, with TRBD2 matching over 13 bases. The CDR3 loop spans 14 amino acids. J gave up 5 bases and V 4 bases, and 1 base lay outside the gene matches. CDR1 and CDR2 from the germline V gene are SEHNR and FQNEAQ (reference sequence). The CDR3 loop reads CASSWTSGGETQYF. The DNA of the CDR3 is TGTGCCAGCAGCTGGACTAGCGGGGGTGAGACCCAGTACTTC.

The CDR3 spells CASSQERGRRNGYTF. DNA of the CDR3: TGTGCCAGCAGCCAAGAAAGGGGCAGGCGAAATGGCTACACCTTC. The rearrangement links TRBV3-1 to TRBJ1-2; a weak D match, TRBD1 (5 bases). This CDR3 contains 15 residues. V was clipped by 0 bases and J by 6 bases, with 14 bases between them. Germline V gene data show CDR1 as LGHDT and CDR2 as YNNKEL (reference sequence).

V usage is TRBV7-8 and J usage is TRBJ2-2; 8 bases agree with TRBD1. V trimming: 0 bases; J trimming: 2 bases; junction bases outside the gene matches: 5. Germline values: CDR1 SGHVS, CDR2 FQNEAQ. CDR3 size: 17 residues. CDR3 DNA: TGTGCCAGCAGCTTAGCGAGACAGGGGTCAAACACCGGGGAGCTGTTTTTT. The encoded protein is CASSLARQGSNTGELFF. Complete variable domain (other parts from reference TRBV7-8 and TRBJ2-2): GAGVSQSPRYKVAKRGQDVALRCDPISGHVSLFWYQQALGQGPEFLTYFQNEAQLDKSGLPSDRFFAERPEGSVSTLKIQRTQQEDSAVYLCASSLARQGSNTGELFFGEGSRLTVL.

This clonotype has a count of ten or more. The chain employs TRBV29-1 and TRBJ2-1; 8 nucleotides line up with TRBD2. The CDR3 runs to 16 residues. The V gene end was trimmed by 7 bases and the J gene end by 3 bases; junction bases not matched to a gene: 14. Germline V gives CDR1 SQVTM, CDR2 ANQGSEA. Written as DNA, the CDR3 is TGCAGCGCCACCGATACTAGGACTAGCAGCTACAATGAGCAGTTCTTC. Translated, it gives CSATDTRTSSYNEQFF.